The T cell receptor (beta chain) described here comes from a study of blood T cell repertoires in COVID-19. V lost 3 bases and J 1 base, leaving 9 bases between the germline ends. Germline CDR1 is LNHDA and CDR2 is SQIVND (reference sequence). The length of the CDR3 is 15 residues. Clones were sequenced by immunoSEQ multiplex PCR, and TCRdb holds only the in-frame ones, with some missing. The top ten clones hold 1.9% of a sample with roughly 260,000 clones, 80% to 90% of them seen once. The clonotype comes from a woman aged 45 to 65 who had recovered from COVID-19. The sample consisted of PBMCs or T cells enriched from blood (not recorded which). This chain links TRBV19 with TRBJ2-2; D is ambiguous. CDR3 DNA: TGTGCCAGTAGTATCGGCGGCGGGAACACCGGGGAGCTGTTTTTT. The encoded protein is CASSIGGGNTGELFF.